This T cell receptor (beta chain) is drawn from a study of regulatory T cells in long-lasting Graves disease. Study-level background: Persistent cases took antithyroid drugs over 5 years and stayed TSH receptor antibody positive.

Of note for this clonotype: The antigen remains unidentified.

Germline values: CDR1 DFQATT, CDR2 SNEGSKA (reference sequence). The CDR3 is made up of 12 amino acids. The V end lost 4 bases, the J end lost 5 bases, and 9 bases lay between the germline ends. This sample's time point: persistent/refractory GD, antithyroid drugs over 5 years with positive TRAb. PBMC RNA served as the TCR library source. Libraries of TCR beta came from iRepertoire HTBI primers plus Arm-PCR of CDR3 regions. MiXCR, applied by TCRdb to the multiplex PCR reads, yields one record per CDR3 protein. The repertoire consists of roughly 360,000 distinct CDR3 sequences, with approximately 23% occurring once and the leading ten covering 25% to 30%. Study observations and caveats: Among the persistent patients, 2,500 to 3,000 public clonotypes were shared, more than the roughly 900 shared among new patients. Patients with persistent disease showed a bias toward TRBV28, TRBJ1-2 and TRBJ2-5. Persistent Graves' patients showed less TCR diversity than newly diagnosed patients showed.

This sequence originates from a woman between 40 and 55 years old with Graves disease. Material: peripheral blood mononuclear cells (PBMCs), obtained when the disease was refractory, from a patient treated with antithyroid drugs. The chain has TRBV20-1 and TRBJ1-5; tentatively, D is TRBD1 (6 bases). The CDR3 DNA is TGCAGTGCTACAGGGGACGATCAGCCCCAGCATTTT. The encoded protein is CSATGDDQPQHF.